This T cell receptor beta chain is from a study of PD-1 blockade in classical Hodgkin lymphoma. Whole-study context: Intravenous infusions of nivolumab 3 mg/kg reached patients every 2 weeks.

The CDR3 length is 15 residues. Germline V gene lookup returns CDR1 LGHNA and CDR2 YSLEER. Trimming cost V 0 bases and J 1 base, with 7 bases left between them. TCRdb's table, derived via immunoSEQ multiplex PCR, lists solely in-frame clones and lacks some. The repertoire holds about 40,000 clones, with 75% to 90% as singletons. All trial patients relapsed after autologous stem cell transplantation. General observations from the study: Patients newly diagnosed and complete responders had comparable baseline diversity. Diminished baseline TCR diversity has been reported in newly diagnosed patients relative to healthy donors. The CD4+ diversity rise by C4D1 was clearest in complete responders.

On this clone: Its specificity is unknown.

The chain recombines TRBV4-3 with TRBJ2-1; D gene ambiguous. The sequences come from peripheral blood mononuclear cells (PBMCs), collected at baseline. This TCR derives from a human donor with classical Hodgkin lymphoma. The CDR3 DNA reads TGCGCCAGCAGCCAAGATCCTGGGTCCTACAATGAGCAGTTCTTC. It specifies CASSQDPGSYNEQFF.